The 20 T cell receptor beta chains given below trace back to one sample, sequenced in a study of T cells in Graves' hyperthyroidism and ophthalmopathy. Amplification of TCR beta CDR3 regions used RNA as the template. HTBI primers were used for first-round RT-PCR of the TCR CDR3. Each CDR3 protein is one row after TCRdb ran MiXCR on the multiplex PCR reads. The sample lists 500,000 to 800,000 distinct CDR3 sequences; roughly 15% were seen once. Sequencing input: blood. The source of these receptors is a woman in her forties or fifties with Graves' ophthalmopathy.

The rearrangement links TRBV10-3 to TRBJ1-3, with 8 bases that match TRBD1. The junction had 1 base not matched to a gene; V was cut back by 6 bases and J by 0 bases. The germline gives CDR1 ENHRY, CDR2 SYGVKD. This CDR3 is built from 14 residues. CDR3: CAIRTGVSGNTIYF. DNA of the CDR3: TGTGCCATCAGGACAGGGGTCTCTGGAAACACCATATATTTT.

The sample holds a few counts of this clonotype. The chain combines TRBV29-1 with TRBJ2-3, with a tentative D call TRBD1 (6 bases). The ends were cut back, 7 bases at V and 0 bases at J, with 14 bases in the middle. There are 14 residues in the CDR3. CDR1 is SQVTM and CDR2 is ANQGSEA in the germline V gene. In DNA, the CDR3 is TGCAGCGGGGTAAGGACAGAAAGCACAGATACGCAGTATTTT. Translation gives CSGVRTESTDTQYF.

This clonotype was seen ten or more times. This sequence joins TRBV9 and TRBJ2-3, with D unresolved. The CDR3 has 13 amino acids. The germline V gene has CDR1 SGDLS and CDR2 YYNGEE. V lost 2 bases and J 3 bases, leaving 7 bases between the germline ends. CDR3 nucleotide sequence: TGTGCCAGCAGCGTGGTGGAAACAGATACGCAGTATTTT. Translating it yields CASSVVETDTQYF.

A few counts support this clonotype. The genes are TRBV28 and TRBJ1-1, with D unclear. V was shortened by 2 bases and J by 5 bases, with 12 bases between the two germline ends. Germline CDR1 is MDHEN and CDR2 is SYDVKM. This CDR3 has 14 residues. The CDR3 region has the DNA TGTGCCAGCAGTTTAATGAGTTTGGGGACTGAAGCTTTCTTT. It encodes CASSLMSLGTEAFF.

This clonotype has at least ten counts. The CDR3 DNA follows: TGTGCCAGCAGCTTATTCGGAGGGGGCAATGAGCAGTTCTTC. It specifies CASSLFGGGNEQFF. The chain recombines TRBV7-2 with TRBJ2-1; D could derive from TRBD1 or TRBD2 (6 bases each). This CDR3 comprises 14 residues. CDR1 is SGHTA, CDR2 FQGNSA, per germline. Trimming took 2 bases from V and 6 from J, leaving 11 bases between them. Based on the CDR3 plus reference TRBV7-2 and TRBJ2-1, the full variable domain is GAGVSQSPSNKVTEKGKDVELRCDPISGHTALYWYRQSLGQGLEFLIYFQGNSAPDKSGLPSDRFSAERTGGSVSTLTIQRTQQEDSAVYLCASSLFGGGNEQFFGPGTRLTVL.

The CDR3 protein is CASSRTGTGVNEQYF. CDR3 in DNA: TGTGCCAGCAGCCGGACCGGGACAGGGGTCAACGAGCAGTACTTC. The chain joins TRBV7-9 to TRBJ2-7, with 10 bases that match TRBD1. The CDR3 sequence is 15 residues long. Germline loops: CDR1 SEHNR, CDR2 FQNEAQ (reference sequence). The V segment lost 5 bases and the J segment 5 bases; nucleotides outside the gene matches: 9.

This clonotype was seen ten or more times. The chain employs TRBV7-2 and TRBJ2-7; D is possibly TRBD2 (5 bases). V shed 5 bases and J shed 3 bases, with 14 bases lying between them. Per germline, CDR1 SGHTA and CDR2 FQGNSA. The CDR3 consists of 14 residues. The CDR3 sequence is CASSPPGMVYEQYF. The CDR3 nucleotides read TGTGCCAGCAGCCCGCCGGGAATGGTCTACGAGCAGTACTTC.

This chain joins TRBV6-1 and TRBJ2-3; D assignment may be TRBD1 or TRBD2 (5 bases each). The germline V gene has CDR1 MNHNS and CDR2 SASEGT. This CDR3 contains 14 residues. V lost 1 base, J lost 3 bases, and 8 bases lay in between. The CDR3 sequence: CASSEGGPTDTQYF. DNA of the CDR3: TGTGCCAGCAGTGAAGGGGGACCGACAGATACGCAGTATTTT.

This clonotype has at least ten counts. The chain recombines TRBV28 with TRBJ2-3; 7 positions agree with TRBD2. The CDR3 runs 15 residues. V shed 5 bases and J 0 bases; nucleotides not matched to a gene: 5. Germline V gene lookup returns CDR1 MDHEN and CDR2 SYDVKM. CDR3 in amino acids: CASSRAGSSTDTQYF. The CDR3 DNA reads TGTGCCAGCAGTCGAGCGGGGAGTAGCACAGATACGCAGTATTTT.

This clonotype was observed a handful of times. This chain links TRBV6-1 with TRBJ2-5; 9 nucleotides match TRBD2. CDR3 length: 19 residues. Germline V CDR1 and CDR2: MNHNS, SASEGT. V lost 6 bases to trimming and J lost 2 bases; unmatched junction nucleotides: 19. CDR3 in amino acids: CASRPPGGGRAWKQETQYF. DNA of the CDR3: TGTGCCAGCAGGCCGCCTGGGGGCGGGAGGGCTTGGAAACAAGAGACCCAGTACTTC.

The V gene is TRBV2, the J gene TRBJ1-6, with no clear D. The CDR3 extends over 13 amino acids. CDR1 is SNHLY and CDR2 is FYNNEI in the germline V gene. Trimming shortened V by 2 bases and J by 15 bases, and 14 bases separated the two germline ends. CDR3 sequence (DNA): TGTGCCAGCAGTGAACTGGTTTCCTATCTCCTCCACTTT. Translating gives CASSELVSYLLHF.

The gene calls are TRBV27 and TRBJ2-3, with D tentatively TRBD1 (5 bases). The CDR3 totals 15 residues. The V gene lost 2 bases and the J gene lost 0 bases, with 9 bases spanning the gap. Germline values: CDR1 MNHEY, CDR2 SMNVEV (reference sequence). This CDR3 reads CASSLGWGSTDTQYF. The CDR3 nucleotides read TGTGCCAGCAGTTTAGGGTGGGGCAGCACAGATACGCAGTATTTT.

This clonotype was seen repeatedly, ten times or more. V and J are TRBV20-1 and TRBJ2-7, with D unclear. The V and J ends lost 3 bases and 0 bases respectively, with 9 bases between them. The CDR3 totals 13 residues. In germline, CDR1 is DFQATT, CDR2 SNEGSKA (reference sequence). The CDR3 protein is CSASSPRSYEQYF. The DNA of the CDR3 is TGCAGTGCTAGTAGCCCACGCTCCTACGAGCAGTACTTC.

This clonotype was seen at least ten times. The chain combines TRBV5-1 with TRBJ2-2; tentatively, D is TRBD1 (6 bases). The CDR3 is 15 residues long. V gave up 0 bases and J gave up 7 bases, with 13 bases separating them. Germline V gives CDR1 SGHRS, CDR2 YFSETQ. CDR3 DNA sequence: TGCGCCAGCAGCTTGGCAGACAGGAGCCACGGGGAGCTGTTTTTT. Translation: CASSLADRSHGELFF.

Comments on this clonotype: It may be a read error: a sequence one base away is much more abundant. V gene TRBV18 combines with J gene TRBJ1-6; D is uncertain. V was cut by 2 bases and J by 11 bases, with 10 bases left in between. CDR3 size: 13 residues. Germline V CDR1 and CDR2: KGHSH, LQKENI. DNA for the CDR3: TGTGCCAGCTCACCAGAGGTACAACCACCCCTCCACTTT. This codes for CASSPEVQPPLHF.

This clonotype was counted ten times or more. The V call is TRBV7-2, the J call TRBJ2-7; possible D gene TRBD1, 6 bases. The CDR3 has 13 amino acids. V lost 5 bases and J 6 bases, leaving 14 bases between the germline ends. The germline V gene has CDR1 SGHTA and CDR2 FQGNSA. CDR3 DNA sequence: TGTGCCAGCAGCACCCCGGGACATATCGAGCAGTACTTC. Translated, it gives CASSTPGHIEQYF.

Worth noting for this clonotype: Being one base from a much bigger clone, this may be a read error. The rearrangement joins TRBV18 to TRBJ2-1; D gene uncertain. The CDR3 is 14 amino acids. CDR1 and CDR2 (germline): KGHSH, LQKENI. The DNA of the CDR3 is TGTGCCAGCTCACCACCTAGGTTTCCCAATGAGCAGTCCTTC. Translated: CASSPPRFPNEQSF.

Only one count was recorded for this clonotype. The chain couples TRBV28 to TRBJ2-1, with 10 positions matching TRBD2. The CDR3 totals 17 residues. With V trimmed by 3 bases and J by 4 bases, 9 bases remained unmatched. Germline-derived CDR1 and CDR2 are MDHEN and SYDVKM. CDR3 coding DNA: TGTGCCAGCAGTTTTGGTACTAGCGGGAACTTATACAATGAGCAGTTCTTC. Its translation: CASSFGTSGNLYNEQFF.

This clonotype was seen ten or more times. The genes are TRBV20-1 and TRBJ2-7; possibly TRBD1 for D (6 bases). Germline lookup yields CDR1 DFQATT and CDR2 SNEGSKA (reference sequence). CDR3 length equals 13 residues. V dropped 3 bases and J dropped 6 bases, with 15 bases sitting between them. CDR3 sequence: CSASSWTASEQYF. CDR3 DNA: TGCAGTGCTAGCTCTTGGACAGCGTCCGAGCAGTACTTC.

Ten or more counts support this clonotype. The chain joins TRBV28 to TRBJ2-1, with D unresolved. This CDR3 is 15 amino acids long. Between the trimmed V and J ends, which lost 1 base and 2 bases, there was a span of 9 bases. From germline, CDR1 is MDHEN and CDR2 SYDVKM. CDR3 in amino acids: CASSLSQVPYNEQFF. The CDR3 nucleotides read TGTGCCAGCAGTTTATCCCAGGTCCCCTACAATGAGCAGTTCTTC. Together with reference TRBV28 and TRBJ2-1, the CDR3 gives the full variable domain: DVKVTQSSRYLVKRTGEKVFLECVQDMDHENMFWYRQDPGLGLRLIYFSYDVKMKEKGDIPEGYSVSREKKERFSLILESASTNQTSMYLCASSLSQVPYNEQFFGPGTRLTVL.